This TCR beta chain was identified during a study of tissue T cells after allogeneic stem cell transplantation. Study results and limitations: Few T cell clones were shared across patients, but motif clusters showed tissue-specific shared signatures.

Time point meaning: mouse harvest day 7 after allogeneic transplant. Mouse grafts combined 10^7 T-cell-depleted bone marrow cells with 10^6 splenic CD5+ T cells. Tissues came from B6→BALB/c major-mismatch GVHD mice at day 7 or 14. Produced via immunoSEQ multiplex PCR; TCRdb's table is partial and in-frame only. Of about 11,000 clones listed, 35% to 40% are singletons. Germline V gives CDR1 KGHTA, CDR2 FQNQQP. CDR3 size: 14 residues. With regard to this clone: What it binds is not known. The germline and genes are mouse ones. The CDR3 end falls 1 residue outside the read, so it is completed with the germline J gene. Additional DNA sequences in this sample encode the identical CDR3.

The sequenced material came from skin. This clonotype was sampled from a female BALB/c mouse given C57BL/6 T cells with graft-versus-host disease after an allogeneic hematopoietic cell transplant. V is TRBV23 and J is TRBJ2-7; the D call of TRBD2 is as the table states it, not checked on the DNA. The sequenced CDR3 bases are TGCTCCAGCAGTCGGACTGGGGGGAGCTATGAACAGTAC. It specifies CSSSRTGGSYEQY. The complete CDR3 sequence is CSSSRTGGSYEQYF. Supplemented by reference TRBV23 and TRBJ2-7, the full variable domain reads DAAVTQKPRYLIKMKGQEAEMKCIPEKGHTAVFWYQQKQSKELKFLIYFQNQQPLDQIDMVKERFSAVCPSSSLCSLGIRTCEAEDSALYLCSSSRTGGSYEQYFGPGTRLTVL.